The clone carrying this TCR beta chain was seen at least ten times. Its cognate antigen is unknown. Losses at the gene ends were 4 bases for V and 4 bases for J; bases not matched to a gene: 12. CDR1 and CDR2 from the germline V gene are LNHDA and SQIVND (reference sequence). This CDR3 region has 16 residues. Using its own MiXCR run on the reads, TCRdb lists one record per CDR3 protein. The data hold 300,000 to 400,000 distinct CDR3 sequences, with almost 30% observed a single time. These data are taken from a study of T cell repertoires in cytomegalovirus infection. Study as a whole: Well-studied HLA-B-restricted CMV epitopes were used in the study alongside recently identified HLA-C-restricted ones. Based on public TCR beta signatures, there were indications of CMV infection and of a matching HLA type.

The chain recombines TRBV19 with TRBJ1-2, with TRBD1 matching over 7 bases. This clonotype was sampled from a human donor in good health (CMV status not recorded). Some clones in this sample may be carry-over from other donors' samples. The sample consisted of cultured PBMCs, taken from culture after CMV antigen stimulation. The CDR3 DNA reads TGTGCCAGTAGTAATAATCTGGGCAGGGGGTTCTATGGCTACACCTTC. It encodes CASSNNLGRGFYGYTF.